One and the same sample provided the 26 T cell receptor beta chains below, sequenced in a study of blood T cells in healthy people across ages. Combining a sample-barcoded 5' primer with a J-beta primer mix, a second PCR ran for about 7 to 11 cycles. TCRdb fed the 5' RACE reads into MiXCR, producing one record per CDR3 protein. This sample yields about 1.8 million distinct CDR3 sequences, of which roughly 50% are seen a single time; over 2% belongs to the top ten. Sequencing used blood. These receptors came from a middle-aged woman in good health.

This clonotype was recorded a few times. This sequence joins TRBV20-1 and TRBJ2-6, with D possibly being TRBD1 (6 bases). The V end lost 0 bases, the J end lost 1 base, and 16 bases lay between the germline ends. Germline assignment: CDR1 DFQATT and CDR2 SNEGSKA (reference sequence). This CDR3 has 18 amino acids. CDR3 nucleotide sequence: TGCAGTGCTAGAGATCTTTCAGGGGCCACTTCTGGGGCCAACGTCCTGACTTTC. This codes for CSARDLSGATSGANVLTF.

This clonotype was found once. At one of its ends the junction is not consistent with the germline gene, which may arise from a read error. The chain links TRBV10-3 to TRBJ2-1, with a possible D match to TRBD2 (6 bases). The CDR3 is made up of 15 amino acids. Per the germline V gene, CDR1 is ENHRY and CDR2 is SYGVKD. CDR3 loop: CTISESGDAYNEQFF. The CDR3 DNA reads TGTACCATCAGTGAGTCGGGGGACGCCTACAATGAGCAGTTCTTC.

J is TRBJ2-3 and V is TRBV28, with D unresolved. Trimming took 4 bases from V and 5 from J, leaving 13 bases between them. Per the germline V gene, CDR1 is MDHEN and CDR2 is SYDVKM. The CDR3 runs to 14 residues. CDR3 residues: CASSSLPYGDTQYF. The CDR3 DNA follows: TGTGCCAGCAGTTCCCTCCCCTATGGAGATACGCAGTATTTT.

J is TRBJ2-7 and V is TRBV4-1; D perhaps matches TRBD1 (6 bases). V lost 2 bases and J lost 5, with 13 bases in between. This CDR3 comprises 14 residues. Per germline, CDR1 MGHRA and CDR2 YSYEKL. The CDR3, as DNA: TGCGCCAGCAGCCAAACGGGACAAGGAGACGAGCAGTACTTC. Its translation: CASSQTGQGDEQYF.

This chain joins TRBV11-2 and TRBJ2-3; possibly TRBD2 for D (6 bases). The CDR3 extends over 16 amino acids. The germline V and J ends were trimmed by 1 base and 2 bases, with 13 bases remaining between them. Germline CDR1 is SGHAT and CDR2 is FQNNGV. CDR3 in amino acids: CASSLGLGTDTDTQYF. In DNA, the CDR3 is TGTGCCAGCAGCTTAGGCCTAGGGACTGACACAGATACGCAGTATTTT. Supplemented by reference TRBV11-2 and TRBJ2-3, the full variable domain reads EAGVAQSPRYKIIEKRQSVAFWCNPISGHATLYWYQQILGQGPKLLIQFQNNGVVDDSQLPKDRFSAERLKGVDSTLKIQPAKLEDSAVYLCASSLGLGTDTDTQYFGPGTRLTVL.

The chain has TRBV28 and TRBJ1-2; D may be TRBD1 (6 bases). From germline, CDR1 is MDHEN and CDR2 SYDVKM. This CDR3 spans 14 amino acids. V was shortened by 4 bases and J by 8 bases, with 17 bases between the two germline ends. The CDR3 reads CASSSAFTGKGYTF. The CDR3 DNA reads TGTGCCAGCAGTTCCGCCTTCACAGGGAAGGGCTACACCTTC.

V is TRBV6-2 or TRBV6-3 and J is TRBJ1-4; D unclear. Trimming pared 2 bases from V and 11 bases from J, leaving 12 bases between. The germline gives CDR1 MNHEY, CDR2 SVGEGT. This CDR3 is built from 13 residues. In DNA form, the CDR3 reads TGTGCCAGCAGTTACCAGTATCGAGACAAACTGTTTTTT. Protein product: CASSYQYRDKLFF.

The V gene is TRBV9, the J gene TRBJ2-3; 10 bases are a match to TRBD2. Germline CDR1 and CDR2: SGDLS and YYNGEE. This CDR3 contains 17 residues. After removal of 1 base from V and 5 bases from J, the junction contained 10 bases not matched to a gene. The CDR3 here is CASSVHPAGGQKDTQYF. The CDR3 nucleotides read TGTGCCAGCAGCGTACACCCAGCGGGGGGGCAAAAAGATACGCAGTATTTT.

Notes on this clonotype: At one boundary the junction diverges from the germline segment, which might be a read error. This chain uses TRBV24-1 with TRBJ2-3; a possible D gene is TRBD1 (5 bases). The CDR3 totals 15 residues. Germline V lookup: CDR1 KGHDR, CDR2 SFDVKD. CDR3: CATSGLVAGTDTQYF. CDR3 nucleotides: TGTGCCACCAGTGGTTTGGTGGCAGGGACAGATACGCAGTATTTT.

This clonotype was recorded once. V usage is TRBV7-3 and J usage is TRBJ2-1; D remains ambiguous. CDR1 and CDR2 from the germline V gene are SGHTA and FQGTGA. Trimming took 5 bases from V and 13 from J, leaving 18 bases between them. The CDR3 consists of 13 residues. This CDR3 is CASSADGETTQFF. The CDR3 DNA follows: TGTGCCAGCAGCGCCGACGGAGAAACTACCCAGTTCTTC. Based on the CDR3 plus reference TRBV7-3 and TRBJ2-1, the full variable domain is GAGVSQTPSNKVTEKGKYVELRCDPISGHTALYWYRQSLGQGPEFLIYFQGTGAADDSGLPNDRFFAVRPEGSVSTLKIQRTERGDSAVYLCASSADGETTQFFGPGTRLTVL.

The genes are TRBV4-2 and TRBJ2-5; the D gene is possibly TRBD2 (5 bases). V was cut by 1 base and J by 4 bases, with 13 bases left in between. This CDR3 region has 15 residues. Germline loops: CDR1 LGHNA, CDR2 YNFKEQ. Here the CDR3 DNA reads TGTGCCAGCAGCCAAGGTCTAGCAGTAAGAGAGACCCAGTACTTC. It translates to CASSQGLAVRETQYF.

V gene TRBV29-1 combines with J gene TRBJ2-3; D ambiguous. The V end lost 5 bases, the J end lost 1 base, and 16 bases lay between the germline ends. Germline V gene lookup returns CDR1 SQVTM and CDR2 ANQGSEA. The CDR3 length is 15 residues. The CDR3 protein is CSVSPSIHGTDTQYF. In nucleotides, the CDR3 is TGCAGCGTTTCACCCTCAATCCACGGCACAGATACGCAGTATTTT.

This sequence joins TRBV5-5 and TRBJ2-7; TRBD1 matches at 11 bases. The J call is uncertain, as TRBJ2-5 better fits the DNA end. The germline gives CDR1 SGHKS, CDR2 YYEKEE (reference sequence). CDR3 length: 15 residues. The CDR3 coding sequence is TGTGCCAGCAGCTCATACGGGACAGGGGGAAAGACCCAGTACTTC. Translated: CASSSYGTGGKTQYF.

This rearrangement joins TRBV27 to TRBJ2-1; D ambiguous. This CDR3 has 14 residues. Trimming cost V 2 bases and J 10 bases, with 15 bases left between them. Germline CDR1 is MNHEY and CDR2 is SMNVEV (reference sequence). The CDR3 nucleotides read TGTGCCAGCAGTTTACTTAGGGCTGAGCAGGAGCAGTTCTTC. Translating gives CASSLLRAEQEQFF.

The chain combines TRBV21-1 with TRBJ2-7; TRBD1, as called in the table, went unchecked against the DNA. TRBV21-1 is reported as a pseudogene. The CDR3 has 17 amino acids. Here the CDR3 DNA reads TGTGCCAGCAGCAAACGGGGGGGAGGGGGCAAAACCTACGAGCAGTACTTC. Its translation is CASSKRGGGGKTYEQYF.

V is TRBV6-1 and J is TRBJ2-5; D is unclear. The CDR3 contains 11 residues. With 4 bases removed from V and 5 bases from J, the gap between germline ends came to 5 bases. CDR1 and CDR2 (germline): MNHNS, SASEGT. The CDR3: CASSVMETQYF. The CDR3 nucleotides are TGTGCCAGCAGTGTCATGGAGACCCAGTACTTC.

The chain recombines TRBV24-1 with TRBJ1-5, with D tentatively TRBD1 (5 bases). The V and J ends lost 1 base and 5 bases respectively, with 8 bases between them. Germline V gene data show CDR1 as KGHDR and CDR2 as SFDVKD. CDR3 length: 14 residues. CDR3 coding DNA: TGTGCCACCAGTGATTTAGGGGAGGATCAGCCCCAGCATTTT. Translating gives CATSDLGEDQPQHF.

In this sample, this clonotype turned up a few times. The chain is built from TRBV12-3 or TRBV12-4 and TRBJ2-1, with D perhaps TRBD2 (6 bases). Trimming shortened V by 5 bases and J by 6 bases, and 20 bases separated the two germline ends. This CDR3 contains 16 residues. The CDR3 nucleotides are TGTGCCAGCAGTCCCTCTGGCGGGGTCTTCGGCAATGAGCAGTTCTTC. Translated, it gives CASSPSGGVFGNEQFF.

V and J are TRBV10-3 and TRBJ1-2, with TRBD1 matching over 7 bases. The CDR3 extends over 14 amino acids. V was pared by 6 bases and J by 0 bases, with 4 bases of the junction left unmatched. CDR1 and CDR2 (germline): ENHRY, SYGVKD. CDR3 DNA sequence: TGTGCCATCAGGGAGGGGACAGCTAACTATGGCTACACCTTC. Encoded protein: CAIREGTANYGYTF.

This clonotype was seen more than once but under ten times. CDR3 in amino acids: CASSGGVWRGSTDTQYF. CDR3 nucleotide sequence: TGTGCCAGCAGTGGGGGGGTGTGGCGGGGTAGCACAGATACGCAGTATTTT. The chain carries TRBV12-3 or TRBV12-4 and TRBJ2-3; TRBD2 aligns across 7 bases. CDR3 length: 17 amino acids. Unmatched junction bases numbered 11, after V lost 5 bases and J lost 0 bases.

The rearrangement links TRBV20-1 to TRBJ2-1, with D possibly TRBD1 on 5 matching bases. V was pared by 0 bases and J by 1 base, with 13 bases between. The CDR3 has 16 amino acids. CDR1 is DFQATT, CDR2 SNEGSKA, per germline (reference sequence). The CDR3 sequence is CSARDLLGASYNEQFF. The CDR3 region has the DNA TGCAGTGCTAGAGATCTTTTAGGGGCTTCCTACAATGAGCAGTTCTTC.

V is TRBV7-2 and J is TRBJ1-2; D not certain. CDR3 length: 13 residues. Trimming stripped 6 bases from V and 4 bases from J, with 12 bases between. Looked up from germline, CDR1 is SGHTA and CDR2 is FQGNSA. CDR3 DNA sequence: TGTGCCAGCAGTTTGTCACAGACCTATGGCTACACCTTC. Protein product: CASSLSQTYGYTF.

This clonotype appeared a few times. The V gene is TRBV13, the J gene TRBJ2-3; 7 positions agree with TRBD1. The J segment lost 5 bases and the V segment lost 2 bases, leaving 7 bases of the junction unmatched. The CDR3 sequence is 15 residues long. The germline V gene has CDR1 PRHDT and CDR2 FYEKMQ (reference sequence). The CDR3 reads CASSLPLDRVDTQYF. The CDR3 DNA follows: TGTGCCAGCAGCTTACCCCTAGACAGGGTAGATACGCAGTATTTT.

This clonotype was observed at least ten times. The chain is built from TRBV15 and TRBJ2-5; 7 positions agree with TRBD1. V shed 2 bases and J 4 bases; nucleotides not matched to a gene: 16. CDR3 length equals 18 residues. Germline CDR1 is LNHNV and CDR2 is YYDKDF (reference sequence). DNA for the CDR3: TGTGCCACCAGCAGATGGCCGGGGACAGAGGGGAACCCAGAGACCCAGTACTTC. Translated, it gives CATSRWPGTEGNPETQYF.

The rearrangement joins TRBV20-1 to TRBJ2-3; 7 bases are shared with TRBD2. The germline CDR1 and CDR2 sequences are DFQATT and SNEGSKA (reference sequence). The length of the CDR3 is 15 residues. The trim removed 5 bases at V and 3 bases at J, leaving 11 bases unmatched. The CDR3 reads CSASPFGGGTDTQYF. For the CDR3, the DNA is TGCAGTGCTTCTCCTTTTGGGGGGGGGACAGATACGCAGTATTTT.

The chain joins TRBV9 to TRBJ2-3; 9 bases match TRBD2. This CDR3 region has 15 residues. V gave up 2 bases and J gave up 7 bases; unmatched junction bases: 8. Germline CDR1 SGDLS, CDR2 YYNGEE. The CDR3 DNA is TGTGCCAGCAGCGTTAGCGGGGGTACACGAAATACGCAGTATTTT. Amino acid sequence: CASSVSGGTRNTQYF.